Following are 19 T cell receptor beta chains from one sample sequenced in a study of blood T cell repertoires in COVID-19 (TCRdb year 2020). The library was generated by the immunoSEQ multiplex PCR assay. TCRdb stores this immuneACCESS table with in-frame sequences only. Part of the clones is absent; in the studies checked, under half of the shortfall reflects unresolved V genes, and no reason is known for the rest. This sample gives under 200,000 clones in total; around 80% of them show up just once. The leading ten clones occupy 5% to 8.5% of the sample. The sequenced sample consisted of peripheral blood. Receptors were obtained from a man between 65 and 80 years old with active or convalescent COVID-19.

This chain joins TRBV19 and TRBJ2-7; 8 bases fit TRBD2. This CDR3 has 18 amino acids. Germline CDR1 LNHDA, CDR2 SQIVND (reference sequence). V lost 3 bases, J lost 3 bases, and 16 bases stayed unmatched. This CDR3 is CASSILAGARETLYEQYF. The CDR3 DNA sequence: TGTGCCAGTAGTATCCTAGCGGGCGCCCGAGAAACTCTCTACGAGCAGTACTTC.

This clone was found once. The chain joins TRBV7-3 to TRBJ2-1; a weak D match, TRBD2 (6 bases). Trimming removed 5 bases at V and 9 bases at J, with 20 bases between. The CDR3 extends over 15 amino acids. The germline V gene encodes CDR1 SGHTA and CDR2 FQGTGA. The CDR3 loop is CASSTRQPGGGEQFF. The CDR3 region has the DNA TGTGCCAGCAGCACACGACAACCCGGGGGAGGTGAGCAGTTCTTC.

The V call is TRBV5-1, the J call TRBJ1-1; 7 bases are shared with TRBD1. J lost 2 bases, V lost 4 bases, and 8 bases had no gene match. Looked up from germline, CDR1 is SGHRS and CDR2 is YFSETQ. The CDR3 runs 15 residues. CDR3 sequence: CASSGHGTDNTEAFF. The CDR3 coding sequence is TGCGCCAGCAGCGGTCACGGGACAGACAACACTGAAGCTTTCTTT.

The V and J genes are TRBV11-1 and TRBJ2-5; 11 nucleotides match TRBD1. V was pared by 5 bases and J by 2 bases, with 1 base of the junction left unmatched. The CDR3 has 14 residues. The germline gives CDR1 SGHAT, CDR2 FQDESV (reference sequence). The CDR3 DNA is TGTGCCAGCAGCCGGGACAGGGGGCAAGAGACCCAGTACTTC. Its protein is CASSRDRGQETQYF.

The gene calls are TRBV4-1 and TRBJ1-5; possibly TRBD1 for D (5 bases). Trimming took off 1 base at V and 5 bases at J, with 9 bases between the two ends. This CDR3 has 14 residues. CDR1 and CDR2 from the germline V gene are MGHRA and YSYEKL. This CDR3 reads CASSQAGLDQPQHF. As DNA, the CDR3 is TGCGCCAGCAGCCAAGCAGGGCTCGATCAGCCCCAGCATTTT.

In this sample, this clone turned up a few times. This specimen includes other DNA sequences encoding the same CDR3. This chain uses TRBV6-5 with TRBJ1-3, with a possible D match to TRBD1 (6 bases). This CDR3 has 16 amino acids. Deletions cut 0 bases from V and 5 bases from J, with 14 bases between. Germline CDR1 and CDR2: MNHEY and SVGAGI. The CDR3 region has the DNA TGTGCCAGCAGTTACTCCCCGACAGGCGCTCGAAACACCATATATTTT. Translating it yields CASSYSPTGARNTIYF.

In this sample, this clone turned up a few times. This sequence joins TRBV10-1 and TRBJ2-7; D not certain. CDR3 length: 14 residues. The V end was cut by 4 bases, the J end by 6 bases, with 16 bases between. Germline values: CDR1 WNHNN, CDR2 SYGVQD (reference sequence). Here the CDR3 DNA reads TGCGCCAGCAGTGGGTCTGGTAGCTCCCGCGAGCAGTACTTC. Protein: CASSGSGSSREQYF.

The chain links TRBV11-2 to TRBJ2-3; weak D call: TRBD2 (6 bases). Germline CDR1 is SGHAT and CDR2 is FQNNGV. V was shortened by 1 base and J by 2 bases, with 13 bases between the two germline ends. The CDR3 loop spans 16 amino acids. CDR3 sequence: CASSLGLAVLTDTQYF. Written as DNA, the CDR3 is TGTGCCAGCAGCTTAGGATTAGCGGTCCTCACAGATACGCAGTATTTT.

The chain employs TRBV7-3 and TRBJ2-2, with 8 nucleotides matching TRBD1. The germline CDR1 and CDR2 sequences are SGHTA and FQGTGA. The J segment lost 6 bases and the V segment lost 2 bases, leaving 2 bases of the junction unmatched. CDR3 size: 14 residues. CDR3 nucleotide sequence: TGTGCCAGCAGCTTACAGGGGGCGGCCGGGGAGCTGTTTTTT. It is translated as CASSLQGAAGELFF.

This clone was detected only a few times. The rearrangement links TRBV10-3 to TRBJ1-2; possibly TRBD1 for D (6 bases). The germline V gene encodes CDR1 ENHRY and CDR2 SYGVKD. With 0 bases removed from V and 4 bases from J, the gap between germline ends came to 15 bases. This CDR3 has 16 residues. The CDR3: CAISESGRGTSYGYTF. Written as DNA, the CDR3 is TGTGCCATCAGTGAGTCGGGCAGGGGCACGTCCTATGGCTACACCTTC.

CDR3 DNA: TGCGCCAGCAGCTCAAGGTCCACAGGGAGAGGGGAAAAACTGTTTTTT. Amino acids: CASSSRSTGRGEKLFF. The chain carries TRBV4-1 and TRBJ1-4; maybe TRBD1 (6 bases). The V gene's germline CDR1 is MGHRA and CDR2 YSYEKL. The V end lost 5 bases, the J end lost 8 bases, and 21 bases lay between the germline ends. CDR3 length equals 16 residues.

This chain uses TRBV27 with TRBJ1-1; TRBD1 matches at 9 bases. Germline trimming cut 6 bases from V and 11 bases from J; bases unmatched to any gene: 7. Germline CDR1 reads MNHEY; CDR2 reads SMNVEV (reference sequence). CDR3 length equals 12 residues. The CDR3 DNA follows: TGTGCCAGCAGCCGGACAGGGGTAGGGGCTTTCTTT. Protein: CASSRTGVGAFF.

The rearrangement joins TRBV2 to TRBJ2-1; the D gene is possibly TRBD1 (6 bases). This CDR3 contains 13 residues. The germline V gene has CDR1 SNHLY and CDR2 FYNNEI. Trimming removed 11 bases at V and 0 bases at J, with 11 bases between. In DNA form, the CDR3 reads TGTGCCGGAAGGACAGTCTCCTACAATGAGCAGTTCTTC. This sequence encodes CAGRTVSYNEQFF.

This chain connects TRBV4-3 to TRBJ1-2; D might be TRBD1 (6 bases). Between the trimmed V and J ends, which lost 0 bases and 7 bases, there was a span of 18 bases. Germline CDR1 LGHNA, CDR2 YSLEER. The CDR3 is 16 residues long. The CDR3 nucleotides read TGCGCCAGCAGCCAAGATCTGAGGGGACAACGCGGTGGCTACACCTTC. Its protein product is CASSQDLRGQRGGYTF.

J is TRBJ1-4 and V is TRBV12-3 or TRBV12-4, with no clear D. The germline V and J ends were trimmed by 8 bases and 8 bases, with 15 bases remaining between them. The CDR3 has 13 amino acids. This CDR3 is CASAPMAWEKLFF. In DNA, the CDR3 is TGTGCCAGCGCCCCAATGGCATGGGAAAAACTGTTTTTT.

This sequence joins TRBV3-1 (or the pseudogene TRBV3-2) and TRBJ1-2; no firm D call. This CDR3 contains 16 residues. Germline-derived CDR1 and CDR2 are LGHDT and YNNKEL (reference sequence). Deletions cut 0 bases from V and 7 bases from J, with 18 bases between. CDR3 loop: CASSQESGRGGSGYTF. The CDR3 DNA reads TGTGCCAGCAGCCAAGAATCCGGACGTGGAGGGTCTGGCTACACCTTC.

This chain connects TRBV6-6 to TRBJ1-6, with D tentatively TRBD1 (5 bases). The ends were cut back, 6 bases at V and 7 bases at J, with 16 bases in the middle. Germline V lookup: CDR1 MNHNY, CDR2 SVGAGI (reference sequence). The CDR3 has 15 residues. The CDR3 here is CASRPAAGMNSPLHF. For the CDR3, the DNA is TGTGCCAGCAGGCCCGCGGCAGGGATGAATTCACCCCTCCACTTT.

This clone was recorded once. The chain carries TRBV7-8 and TRBJ2-6; tentatively, D is TRBD2 (5 bases). This CDR3 is 17 amino acids long. Trimming cost V 5 bases and J 0 bases, with 14 bases left between them. Per the germline V gene, CDR1 is SGHVS and CDR2 is FQNEAQ. CDR3 region: CASSPSVGSSGANVLTF. In DNA form, the CDR3 reads TGTGCCAGCAGCCCGTCGGTGGGGAGCTCTGGGGCCAACGTCCTGACTTTC.

The chain carries TRBV12-5 and TRBJ2-1; the match to TRBD2 covers 7 bases. Germline lookup yields CDR1 LGHNT and CDR2 FRNRAP. CDR3 length: 15 residues. Trimming at V came to 0 bases and at J to 6 bases, leaving 5 bases not matched to a gene. The CDR3 coding sequence is TGTGCTAGTGGTTTGGTACGGCGGGGGAGCAATGAGCAGTTCTTC. This codes for CASGLVRRGSNEQFF.